This T cell receptor (beta chain) was obtained from a study of cytomegalovirus exposure and HLA in healthy donors. Study results and limitations: Presence/absence analyses treated sequencing depth as roughly uniform across donors. One later analysis reportedly identified an Asian-associated ancestry cluster that showed fewer N-insertions than the roughly 700-donor mean. Specificity of three CMV-associated chains for CMV antigens was verified in vitro.

Of note for this clone: No antigen is known for it.

Primers included in the PCR were 60 Vbeta and 13 Jbeta primers. The protocol was immunoSEQ multiplex PCR, while the TCRdb copy is restricted to in-frame clones and leaves out a portion. The repertoire holds nearly 110,000 clones, with 60% to 80% as singletons. The germline gives CDR1 SGDLS, CDR2 YYNGEE. This CDR3 comprises 18 residues. V was trimmed by 0 bases and J by 3 bases, leaving 16 bases between them. The specimen was PBMCs. The V call is TRBV9, the J call TRBJ2-6, with TRBD1 as a possible D gene (6 bases). This TCR was sampled from a female donor in good health and CMV-seronegative. The CDR3 loop is CASSVGGTPGGGANVLTF. CDR3 nucleotides: TGTGCCAGCAGCGTAGGGGGGACACCGGGCGGTGGGGCCAACGTCCTGACTTTC.